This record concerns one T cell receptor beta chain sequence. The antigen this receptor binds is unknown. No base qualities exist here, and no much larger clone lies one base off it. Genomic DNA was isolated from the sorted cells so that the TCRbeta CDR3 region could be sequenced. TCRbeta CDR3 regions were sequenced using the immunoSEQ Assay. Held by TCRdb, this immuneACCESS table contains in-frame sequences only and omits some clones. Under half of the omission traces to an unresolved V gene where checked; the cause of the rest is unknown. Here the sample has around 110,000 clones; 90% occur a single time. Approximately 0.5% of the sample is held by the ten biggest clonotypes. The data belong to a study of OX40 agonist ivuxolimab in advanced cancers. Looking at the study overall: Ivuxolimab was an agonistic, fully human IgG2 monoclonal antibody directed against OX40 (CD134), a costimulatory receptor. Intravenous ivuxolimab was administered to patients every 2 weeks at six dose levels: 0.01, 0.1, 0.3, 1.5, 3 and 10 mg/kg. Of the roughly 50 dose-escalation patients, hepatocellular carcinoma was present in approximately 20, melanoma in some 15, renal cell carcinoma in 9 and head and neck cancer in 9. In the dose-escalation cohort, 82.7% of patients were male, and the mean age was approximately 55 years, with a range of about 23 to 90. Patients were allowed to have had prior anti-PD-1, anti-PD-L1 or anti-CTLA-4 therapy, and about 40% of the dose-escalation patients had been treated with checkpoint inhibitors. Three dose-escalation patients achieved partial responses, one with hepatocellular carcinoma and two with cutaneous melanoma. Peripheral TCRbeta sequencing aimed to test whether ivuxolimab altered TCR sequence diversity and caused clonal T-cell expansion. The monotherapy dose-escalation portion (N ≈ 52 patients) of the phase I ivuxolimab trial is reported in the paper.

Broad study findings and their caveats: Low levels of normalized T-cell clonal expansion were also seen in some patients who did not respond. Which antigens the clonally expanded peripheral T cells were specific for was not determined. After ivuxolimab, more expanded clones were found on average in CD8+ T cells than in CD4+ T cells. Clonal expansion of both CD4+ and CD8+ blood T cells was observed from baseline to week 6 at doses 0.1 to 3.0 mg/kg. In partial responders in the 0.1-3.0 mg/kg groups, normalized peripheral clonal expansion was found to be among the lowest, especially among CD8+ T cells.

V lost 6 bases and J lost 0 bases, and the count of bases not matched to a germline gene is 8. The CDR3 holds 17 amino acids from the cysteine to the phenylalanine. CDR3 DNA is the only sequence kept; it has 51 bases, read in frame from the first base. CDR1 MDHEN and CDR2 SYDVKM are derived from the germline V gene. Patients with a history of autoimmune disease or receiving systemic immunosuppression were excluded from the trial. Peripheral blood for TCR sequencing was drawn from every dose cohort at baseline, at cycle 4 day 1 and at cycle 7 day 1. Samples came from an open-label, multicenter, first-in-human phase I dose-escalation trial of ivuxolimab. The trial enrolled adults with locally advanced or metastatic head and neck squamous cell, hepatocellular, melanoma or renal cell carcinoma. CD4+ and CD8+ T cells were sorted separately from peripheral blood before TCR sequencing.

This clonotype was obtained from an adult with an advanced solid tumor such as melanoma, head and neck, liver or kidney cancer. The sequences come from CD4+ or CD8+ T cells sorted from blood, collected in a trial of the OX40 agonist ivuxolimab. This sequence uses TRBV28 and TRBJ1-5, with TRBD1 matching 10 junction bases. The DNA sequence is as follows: TGTGCCAGCAGGTCGACAGGGGGCTGGTATAGCAATCAGCCCCAGCATTTT. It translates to CASRSTGGWYSNQPQHF. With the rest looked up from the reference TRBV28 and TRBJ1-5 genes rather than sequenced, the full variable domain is DVKVTQSSRYLVKRTGEKVFLECVQDMDHENMFWYRQDPGLGLRLIYFSYDVKMKEKGDIPEGYSVSREKKERFSLILESASTNQTSMYLCASRSTGGWYSNQPQHFGDGTRLSIL.